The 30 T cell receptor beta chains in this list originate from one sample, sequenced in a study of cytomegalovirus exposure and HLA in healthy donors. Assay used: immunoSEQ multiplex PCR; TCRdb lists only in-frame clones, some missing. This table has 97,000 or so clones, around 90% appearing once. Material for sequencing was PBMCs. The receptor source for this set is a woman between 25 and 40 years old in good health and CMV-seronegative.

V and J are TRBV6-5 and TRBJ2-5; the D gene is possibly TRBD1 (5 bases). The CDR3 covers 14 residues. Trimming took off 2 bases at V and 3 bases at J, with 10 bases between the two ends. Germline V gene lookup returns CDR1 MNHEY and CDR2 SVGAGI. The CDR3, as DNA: TGTGCCAGCAGTTACATAGCCAGGGAAGAGACCCAGTACTTC. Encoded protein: CASSYIAREETQYF.

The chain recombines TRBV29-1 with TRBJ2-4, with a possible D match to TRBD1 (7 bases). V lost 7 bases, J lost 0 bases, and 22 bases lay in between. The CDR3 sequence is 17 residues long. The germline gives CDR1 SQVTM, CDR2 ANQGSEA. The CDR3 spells CSARGSGGGLAKNIQYF. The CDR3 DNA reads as TGCAGCGCCCGGGGGTCAGGGGGTGGCCTAGCCAAAAACATTCAGTACTTC.

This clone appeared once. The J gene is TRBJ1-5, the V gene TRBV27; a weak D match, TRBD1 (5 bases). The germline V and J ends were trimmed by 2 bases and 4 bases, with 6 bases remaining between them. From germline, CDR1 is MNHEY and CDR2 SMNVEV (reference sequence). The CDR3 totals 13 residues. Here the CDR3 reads CASSLGANQPQHF. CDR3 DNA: TGTGCCAGCAGTTTAGGGGCGAATCAGCCCCAGCATTTT.

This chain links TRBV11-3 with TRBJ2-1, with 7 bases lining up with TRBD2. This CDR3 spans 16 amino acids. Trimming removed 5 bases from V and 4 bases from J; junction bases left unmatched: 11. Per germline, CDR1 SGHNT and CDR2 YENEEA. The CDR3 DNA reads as TGTGCCAGCAGCGAGGGCGGGCTAGCGGTTTACAATGAGCAGTTCTTC. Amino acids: CASSEGGLAVYNEQFF.

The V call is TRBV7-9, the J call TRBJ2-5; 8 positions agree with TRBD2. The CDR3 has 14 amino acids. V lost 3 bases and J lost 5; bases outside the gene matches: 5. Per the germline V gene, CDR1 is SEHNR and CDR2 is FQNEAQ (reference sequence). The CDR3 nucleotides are TGTGCCAGCAGCTTGGGCGGGGGGTCGGAGACCCAGTACTTC. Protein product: CASSLGGGSETQYF.

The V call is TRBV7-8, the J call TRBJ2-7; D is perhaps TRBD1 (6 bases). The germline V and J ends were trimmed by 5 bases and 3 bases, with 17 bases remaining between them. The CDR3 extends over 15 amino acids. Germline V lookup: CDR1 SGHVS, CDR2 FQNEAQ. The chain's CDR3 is CASSLSGTKIYEQYF. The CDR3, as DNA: TGTGCCAGCAGCCTTTCCGGGACAAAAATCTACGAGCAGTACTTC.

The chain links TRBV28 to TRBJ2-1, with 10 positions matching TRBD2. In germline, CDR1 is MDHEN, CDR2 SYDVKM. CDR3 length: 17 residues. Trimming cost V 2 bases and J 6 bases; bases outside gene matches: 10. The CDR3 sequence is CASSLEVGLAEFNEQFF. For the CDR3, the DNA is TGTGCCAGCAGTTTAGAAGTCGGACTAGCGGAATTCAATGAGCAGTTCTTC.

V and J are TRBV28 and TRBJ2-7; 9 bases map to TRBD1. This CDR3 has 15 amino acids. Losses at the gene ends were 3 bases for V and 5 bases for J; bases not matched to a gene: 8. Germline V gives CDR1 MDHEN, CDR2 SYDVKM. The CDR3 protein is CASSFGGQGSDEQYF. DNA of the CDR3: TGTGCCAGCAGTTTTGGGGGACAGGGTAGCGACGAGCAGTACTTC. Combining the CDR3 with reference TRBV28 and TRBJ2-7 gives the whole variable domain DVKVTQSSRYLVKRTGEKVFLECVQDMDHENMFWYRQDPGLGLRLIYFSYDVKMKEKGDIPEGYSVSREKKERFSLILESASTNQTSMYLCASSFGGQGSDEQYFGPGTRLTVT.

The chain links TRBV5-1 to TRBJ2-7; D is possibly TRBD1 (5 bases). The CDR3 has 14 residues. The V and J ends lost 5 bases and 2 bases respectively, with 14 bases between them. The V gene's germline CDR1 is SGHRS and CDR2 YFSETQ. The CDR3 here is CASRKDSPTYEQYF. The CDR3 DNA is TGCGCCAGCAGGAAAGACAGCCCTACCTACGAGCAGTACTTC. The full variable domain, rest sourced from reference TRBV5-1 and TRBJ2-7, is KAGVTQTPRYLIKTRGQQVTLSCSPISGHRSVSWYQQTPGQGLQFLFEYFSETQRNKGNFPGRFSGRQFSNSRSEMNVSTLELGDSALYLCASRKDSPTYEQYFGPGTRLTVT.

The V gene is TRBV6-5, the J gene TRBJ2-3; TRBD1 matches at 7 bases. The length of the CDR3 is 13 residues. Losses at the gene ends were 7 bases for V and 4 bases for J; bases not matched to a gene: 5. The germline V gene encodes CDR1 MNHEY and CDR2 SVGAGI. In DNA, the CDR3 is TGTGCCAGCACCAAGACAGGGCCAGATACGCAGTATTTT. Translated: CASTKTGPDTQYF.

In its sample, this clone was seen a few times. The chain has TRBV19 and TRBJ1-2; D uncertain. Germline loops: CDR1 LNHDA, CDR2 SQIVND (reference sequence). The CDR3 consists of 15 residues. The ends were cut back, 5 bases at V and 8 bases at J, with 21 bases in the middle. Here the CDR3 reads CASSVFPSGSGGYTF. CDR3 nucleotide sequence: TGTGCCAGTAGTGTCTTCCCTTCAGGCTCCGGAGGCTACACCTTC.

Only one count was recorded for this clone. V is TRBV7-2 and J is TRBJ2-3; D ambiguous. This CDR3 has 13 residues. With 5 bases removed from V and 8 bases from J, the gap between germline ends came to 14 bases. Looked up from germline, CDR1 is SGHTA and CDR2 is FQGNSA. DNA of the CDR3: TGTGCCAGCAGCCCAGACTGGCAAGGTACGCAGTATTTT. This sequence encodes CASSPDWQGTQYF.

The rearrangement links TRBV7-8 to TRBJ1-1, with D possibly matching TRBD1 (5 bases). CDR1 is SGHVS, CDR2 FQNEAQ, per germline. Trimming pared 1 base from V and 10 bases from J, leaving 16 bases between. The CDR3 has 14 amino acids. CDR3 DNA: TGTGCCAGCAGCTTAGACCCGGGGGGGGGATTAGCTTTCTTT. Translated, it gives CASSLDPGGGLAFF.

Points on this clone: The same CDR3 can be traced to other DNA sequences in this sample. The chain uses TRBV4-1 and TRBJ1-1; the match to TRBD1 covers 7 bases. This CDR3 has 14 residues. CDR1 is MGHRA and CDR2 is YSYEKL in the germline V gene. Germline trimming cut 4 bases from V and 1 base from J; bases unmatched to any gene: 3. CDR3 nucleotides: TGCGCCAGCAGCCTAGGGGGCTGGAACACTGAAGCTTTCTTT. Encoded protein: CASSLGGWNTEAFF.

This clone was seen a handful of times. CDR3 sequence reads: CASSSGGGTGELFF. CDR3 DNA: TGTGCCAGCAGCTCCGGGGGAGGAACCGGGGAGCTGTTTTTT. The rearrangement joins TRBV7-3 to TRBJ2-2, with a tentative D call TRBD2 (6 bases). Trimming cost V 4 bases and J 5 bases, with 11 bases left between them. CDR3 size: 14 residues. CDR1 is SGHTA, CDR2 FQGTGA, per germline. Together with reference TRBV7-3 and TRBJ2-2, the CDR3 gives the full variable domain: GAGVSQTPSNKVTEKGKYVELRCDPISGHTALYWYRQSLGQGPEFLIYFQGTGAADDSGLPNDRFFAVRPEGSVSTLKIQRTERGDSAVYLCASSSGGGTGELFFGEGSRLTVL.

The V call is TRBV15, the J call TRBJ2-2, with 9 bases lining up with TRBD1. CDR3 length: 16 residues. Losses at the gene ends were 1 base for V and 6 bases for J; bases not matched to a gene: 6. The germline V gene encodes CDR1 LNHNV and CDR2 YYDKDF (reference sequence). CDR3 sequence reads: CATSRAGTGLAGELFF. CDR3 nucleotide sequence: TGTGCCACCAGCAGAGCCGGGACAGGGTTGGCCGGGGAGCTGTTTTTT.

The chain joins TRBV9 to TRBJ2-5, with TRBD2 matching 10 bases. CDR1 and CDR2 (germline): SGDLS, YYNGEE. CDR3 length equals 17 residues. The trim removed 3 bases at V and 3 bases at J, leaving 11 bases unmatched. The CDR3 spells CASSGYHSGGREETQYF. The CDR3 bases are TGTGCCAGCAGCGGTTACCATAGCGGGGGGAGGGAAGAGACCCAGTACTTC.

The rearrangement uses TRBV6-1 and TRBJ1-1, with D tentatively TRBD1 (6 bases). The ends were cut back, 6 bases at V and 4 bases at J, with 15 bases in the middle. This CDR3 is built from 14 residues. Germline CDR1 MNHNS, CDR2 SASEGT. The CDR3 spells CASRDQGYGTEAFF. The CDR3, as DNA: TGTGCCAGCAGAGACCAGGGGTATGGCACTGAAGCTTTCTTT.

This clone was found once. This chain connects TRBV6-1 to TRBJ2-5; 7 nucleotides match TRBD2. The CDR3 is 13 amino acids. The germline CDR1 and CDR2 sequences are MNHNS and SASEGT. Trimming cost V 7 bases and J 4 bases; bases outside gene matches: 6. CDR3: CASTRVAGETQYF. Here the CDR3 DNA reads TGTGCCAGCACTCGAGTAGCGGGAGAGACCCAGTACTTC.

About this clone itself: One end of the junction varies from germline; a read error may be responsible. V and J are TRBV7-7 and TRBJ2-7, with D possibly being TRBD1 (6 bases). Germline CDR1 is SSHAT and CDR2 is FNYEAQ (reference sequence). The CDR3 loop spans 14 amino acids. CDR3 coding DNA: TGTGCTAGCAGCCCCACAGGGTTCGGACGCGAGCAGTACTTC. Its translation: CASSPTGFGREQYF.

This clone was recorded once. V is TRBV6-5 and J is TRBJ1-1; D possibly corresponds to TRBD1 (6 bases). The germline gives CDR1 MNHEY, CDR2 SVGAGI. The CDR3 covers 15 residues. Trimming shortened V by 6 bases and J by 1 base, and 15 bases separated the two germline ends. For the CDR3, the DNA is TGTGCCAGCAGCCTGGACAGAGGGGAGAACACTGAAGCTTTCTTT. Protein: CASSLDRGENTEAFF.

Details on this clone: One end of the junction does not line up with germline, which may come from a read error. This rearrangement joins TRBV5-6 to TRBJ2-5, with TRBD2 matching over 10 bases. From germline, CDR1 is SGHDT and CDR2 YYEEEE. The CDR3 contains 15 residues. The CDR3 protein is CASGLAGGTQETQYF. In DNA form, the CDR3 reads TGTGCCAGCGGCTTAGCGGGAGGAACCCAAGAGACCCAGTACTTC.

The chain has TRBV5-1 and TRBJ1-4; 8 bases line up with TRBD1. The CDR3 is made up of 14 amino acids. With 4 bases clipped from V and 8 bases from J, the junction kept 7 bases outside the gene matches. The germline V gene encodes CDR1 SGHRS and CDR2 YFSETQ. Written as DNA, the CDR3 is TGCGCCAGCAGCCTAGGGACAGGTCAGGAAAAACTGTTTTTT. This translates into CASSLGTGQEKLFF.

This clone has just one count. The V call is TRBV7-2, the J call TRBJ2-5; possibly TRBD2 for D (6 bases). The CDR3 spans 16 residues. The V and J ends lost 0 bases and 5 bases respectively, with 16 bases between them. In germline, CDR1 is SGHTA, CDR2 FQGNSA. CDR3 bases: TGTGCCAGCAGCTTAGCGCTGCGGGGAGTGAGGGAGACCCAGTACTTC. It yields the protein CASSLALRGVRETQYF.

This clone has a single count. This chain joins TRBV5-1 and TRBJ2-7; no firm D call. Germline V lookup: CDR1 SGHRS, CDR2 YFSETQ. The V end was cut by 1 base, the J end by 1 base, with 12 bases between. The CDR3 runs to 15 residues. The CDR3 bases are TGCGCCAGCAGCTTGAAAGCCTACTTTTCCTACGAGCAGTACTTC. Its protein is CASSLKAYFSYEQYF.

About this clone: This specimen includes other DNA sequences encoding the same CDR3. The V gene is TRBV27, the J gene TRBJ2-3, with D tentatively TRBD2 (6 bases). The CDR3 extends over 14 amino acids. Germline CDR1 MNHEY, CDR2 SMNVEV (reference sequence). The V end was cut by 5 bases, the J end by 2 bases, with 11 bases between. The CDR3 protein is CASSRGRFTDTQYF. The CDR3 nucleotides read TGTGCCAGCAGTAGAGGGAGGTTCACAGATACGCAGTATTTT.

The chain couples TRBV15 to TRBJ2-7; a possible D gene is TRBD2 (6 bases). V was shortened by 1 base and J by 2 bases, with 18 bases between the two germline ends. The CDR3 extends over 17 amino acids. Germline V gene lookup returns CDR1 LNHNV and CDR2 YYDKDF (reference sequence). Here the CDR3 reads CATSRVTGTLGAYEQYF. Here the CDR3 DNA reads TGTGCCACCAGCAGAGTAACTGGGACTCTCGGGGCCTACGAGCAGTACTTC.

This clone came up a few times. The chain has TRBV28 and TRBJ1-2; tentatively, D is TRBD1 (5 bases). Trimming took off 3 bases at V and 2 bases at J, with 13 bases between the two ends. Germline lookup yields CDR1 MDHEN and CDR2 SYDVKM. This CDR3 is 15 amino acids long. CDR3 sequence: CASSLRPDSNYGYTF. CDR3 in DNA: TGTGCCAGCAGTTTGCGCCCCGACAGCAACTATGGCTACACCTTC.

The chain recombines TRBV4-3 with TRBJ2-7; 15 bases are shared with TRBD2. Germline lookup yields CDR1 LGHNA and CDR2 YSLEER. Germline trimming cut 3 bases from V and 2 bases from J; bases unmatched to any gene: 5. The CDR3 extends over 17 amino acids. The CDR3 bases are TGCGCCAGCAGCCAGGGGACTAGCGGGAGGATCCCCTACGAGCAGTACTTC. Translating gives CASSQGTSGRIPYEQYF.

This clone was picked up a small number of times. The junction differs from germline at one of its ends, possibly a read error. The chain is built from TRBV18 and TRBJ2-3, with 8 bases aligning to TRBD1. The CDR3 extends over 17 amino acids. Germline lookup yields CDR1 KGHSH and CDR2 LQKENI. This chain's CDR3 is CASSPSGGDSRVAQRNF. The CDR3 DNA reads TGTGCCAGCTCACCATCAGGGGGCGACTCCAGGGTTGCCCAGCGGAATTTT.